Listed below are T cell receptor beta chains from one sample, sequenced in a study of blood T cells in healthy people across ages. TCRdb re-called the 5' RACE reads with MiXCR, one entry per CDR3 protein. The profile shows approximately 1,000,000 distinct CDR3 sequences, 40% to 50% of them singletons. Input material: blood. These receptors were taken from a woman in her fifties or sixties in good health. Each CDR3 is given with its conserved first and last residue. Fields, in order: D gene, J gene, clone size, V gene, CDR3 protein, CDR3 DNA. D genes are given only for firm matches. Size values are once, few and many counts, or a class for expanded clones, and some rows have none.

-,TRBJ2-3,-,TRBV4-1,CASSQDGSRADTQYF,TGCGCCAGCAGCCAAGACGGGAGTCGGGCAGATACGCAGTATTTT
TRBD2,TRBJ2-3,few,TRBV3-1,CASSPPTSGRTDTQYF,TGTGCCAGCAGCCCGCCTACTAGCGGGAGGACAGATACGCAGTATTTT
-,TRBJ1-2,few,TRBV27,CASSYTGTGGYTF,TGTGCCAGCAGCTACACAGGGACTGGTGGCTACACCTTC
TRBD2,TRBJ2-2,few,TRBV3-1,CASSQDGGLAVNTGELFF,TGTGCCAGCAGCCAAGATGGTGGACTAGCGGTAAACACCGGGGAGCTGTTTTTT
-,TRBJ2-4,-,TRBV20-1,CSALTSRNIQYF,TGCAGTGCCCTTACTAGCAGAAACATTCAGTACTTC
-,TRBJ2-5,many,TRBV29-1,CSALKTSATRWETQYF,TGCAGCGCGTTGAAAACGTCGGCCACCCGATGGGAGACCCAGTACTTC
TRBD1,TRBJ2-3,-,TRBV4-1,CASSQEGGQAATDTQYF,TGCGCCAGCAGCCAAGAAGGGGGACAGGCCGCGACAGATACGCAGTATTTT
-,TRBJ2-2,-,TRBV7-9,CASSLIGEVGELFF,TGTGCCAGCAGCCTGATAGGGGAAGTCGGGGAGCTGTTTTTT
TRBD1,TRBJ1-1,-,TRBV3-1,CASSQLQGVTEAFF,TGTGCCAGCAGCCAACTACAGGGGGTCACTGAAGCTTTCTTT
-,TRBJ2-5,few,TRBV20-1,CSASRLAEETQYF,TGCAGTGCTAGCCGACTCGCTGAAGAGACCCAGTACTTC
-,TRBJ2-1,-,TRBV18,CANSPGGGGQFF,TGTGCCAACTCACCAGGGGGAGGCGGGCAGTTCTTC
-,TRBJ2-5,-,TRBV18,CASSPDRGAETQYF,TGTGCCAGCTCACCAGACCGGGGGGCAGAGACCCAGTACTTC
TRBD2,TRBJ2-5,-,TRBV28,CASSPTSGSGAYVQYF,TGTGCCAGCAGCCCCACAAGCGGAAGCGGGGCCTACGTGCAGTACTTC
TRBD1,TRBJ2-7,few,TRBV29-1,CSVGYRGSEQYF,TGCAGCGTTGGGTACAGGGGGAGCGAGCAGTACTTC
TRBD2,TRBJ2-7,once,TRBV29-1,CSVVLGAGGPNYNEQYF,TGCAGCGTTGTGCTTGGAGCGGGAGGGCCCAATTACAATGAGCAGTACTTC
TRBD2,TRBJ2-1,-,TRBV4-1,CASSHPWASGSDEQFF,TGCGCCAGCAGCCACCCTTGGGCTAGCGGGAGCGATGAGCAGTTCTTC
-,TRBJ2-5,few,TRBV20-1,CSETKTGEGETQYF,TGCAGTGAAACGAAGACAGGGGAGGGGGAGACCCAGTACTTC
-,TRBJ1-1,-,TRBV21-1,CASTKGDTVTEAFF,TGTGCCAGCACCAAAGGTGACACTGTCACTGAAGCTTTCTTT
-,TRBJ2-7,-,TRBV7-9,CASSLAERQVPHEQYF,TGTGCCAGCAGCTTAGCTGAGAGACAGGTGCCCCACGAGCAGTACTTC
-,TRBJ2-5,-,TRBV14,CASSPTRRETQYF,TGTGCCAGCAGCCCTACTAGAAGAGAGACCCAGTACTTC
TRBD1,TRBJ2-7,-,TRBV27,CASSIGQEHYEQYF,TGTGCCAGCAGTATTGGACAGGAACACTACGAGCAGTACTTC
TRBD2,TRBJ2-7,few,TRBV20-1,CSAIPGASGRGEQYF,TGCAGTGCAATCCCCGGGGCTAGCGGGAGGGGCGAGCAGTACTTC
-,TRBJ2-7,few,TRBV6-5,CASRGPPYEQYF,TGTGCCAGCAGGGGGCCTCCCTACGAGCAGTACTTC
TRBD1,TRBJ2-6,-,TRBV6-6,CASGPGQAGANVLTF,TGTGCCAGCGGCCCTGGACAGGCTGGGGCCAACGTCCTGACTTTC
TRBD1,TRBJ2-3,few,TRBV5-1,CASSFLRDRGSDTQYF,TGCGCCAGCAGCTTCCTCCGGGACAGGGGGTCAGATACGCAGTATTTT
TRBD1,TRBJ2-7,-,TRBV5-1,CASSLGVGGQGNEQYF,TGCGCCAGCAGCCTTGGGGTCGGTGGACAGGGGAATGAGCAGTACTTC
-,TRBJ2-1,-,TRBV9,CASSATVSNEQFF,TGTGCCAGCAGCGCGACAGTATCCAATGAGCAGTTCTTC
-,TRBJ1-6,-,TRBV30,CAWSAGAPLHF,TGTGCCTGGAGTGCGGGTGCACCCCTCCACTTT
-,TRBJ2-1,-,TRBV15,CATCRDQVRKTYNEQFF,TGTGCCACCTGCAGAGATCAAGTCCGGAAGACCTACAATGAGCAGTTCTTC
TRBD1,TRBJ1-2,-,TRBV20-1,CSAVSPGQIYGYTF,TGCAGTGCTGTCAGCCCGGGACAGATCTATGGCTACACCTTC
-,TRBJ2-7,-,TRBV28,CASRVEGGGSDEQYF,TGTGCCAGCAGAGTGGAGGGGGGAGGATCCGACGAGCAGTACTTC
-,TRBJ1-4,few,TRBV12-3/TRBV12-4,CASSNLRGTNEKLFF,TGTGCCAGCAGCAATCTGCGGGGAACTAATGAAAAACTGTTTTTT
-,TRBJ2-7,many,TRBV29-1,CSVVGFSYEQYF,TGCAGCGTTGTGGGGTTCTCCTACGAGCAGTACTTC
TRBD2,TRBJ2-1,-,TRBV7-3,CASSPQLAGANEQFF,TGTGCCAGCAGCCCCCAACTAGCGGGAGCTAATGAGCAGTTCTTC
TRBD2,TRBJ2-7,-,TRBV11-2,CASSWRSGGEQYF,TGTGCCAGCAGCTGGAGGTCGGGGGGCGAGCAGTACTTC
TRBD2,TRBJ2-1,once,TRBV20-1,CSARTSGDLNEQFF,TGCAGTGCCAGGACTAGCGGGGACTTGAATGAGCAGTTCTTC
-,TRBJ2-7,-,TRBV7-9,CASSLSGRGGYEQYF,TGTGCCAGCAGCTTAAGCGGACGAGGGGGTTACGAGCAGTACTTC
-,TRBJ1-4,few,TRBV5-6,CASSPSPGTTNEKLFF,TGTGCCAGCAGCCCCTCCCCCGGGACAACTAATGAAAAACTGTTTTTT
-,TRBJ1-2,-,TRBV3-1,CASSQGARRSNYGYTF,TGTGCCAGCAGCCAAGGGGCCCGCAGGTCGAACTATGGCTACACCTTC
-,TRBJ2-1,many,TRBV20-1,CSVRNYNEQFF,TGCAGTGTACGAAATTACAATGAGCAGTTCTTC
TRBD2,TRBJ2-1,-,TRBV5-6,CASSLGLAGVKHEQFF,TGTGCCAGCAGCTTGGGACTAGCGGGAGTTAAGCATGAGCAGTTCTTC
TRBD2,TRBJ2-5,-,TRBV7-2,CASSLSSGSGGGKTQYF,TGTGCCAGCAGCCTATCTAGCGGGAGCGGGGGCGGGAAGACCCAGTACTTC
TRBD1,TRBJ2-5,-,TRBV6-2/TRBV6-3,CASSYRPGTASGETQYF,TGTGCCAGCAGTTACCGCCCGGGGACAGCTAGTGGAGAGACCCAGTACTTC
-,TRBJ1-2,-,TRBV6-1,CASSEVGPGPYGYTF,TGTGCCAGCAGTGAAGTTGGCCCAGGGCCCTATGGCTACACCTTC
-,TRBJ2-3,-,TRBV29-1,CSVKQVFTDTQYF,TGCAGCGTTAAACAGGTATTCACAGATACGCAGTATTTT
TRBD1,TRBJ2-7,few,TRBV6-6,CASIPRDRGSYEQYF,TGTGCCAGCATTCCCCGGGACAGGGGATCGTACGAGCAGTACTTC
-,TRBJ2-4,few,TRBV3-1,CASSQDPSTEQYF,TGTGCCAGCAGCCAAGATCCCTCTACGGAGCAGTACTTC
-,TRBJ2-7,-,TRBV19,CASSIPGSSYEQYF,TGTGCCAGTAGTATACCGGGGAGCTCCTACGAGCAGTACTTC
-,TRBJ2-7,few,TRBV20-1,CSARDGGAYEQYF,TGCAGTGCTAGAGATGGGGGAGCCTACGAGCAGTACTTC
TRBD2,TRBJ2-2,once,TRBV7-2,CASRTLAGVIGELFF,TGTGCCAGCAGAACTCTAGCGGGAGTCATCGGGGAGCTGTTTTTT
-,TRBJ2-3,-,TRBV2,CASSEEVEADTQYF,TGTGCCAGCAGTGAAGAGGTAGAAGCAGATACGCAGTATTTT
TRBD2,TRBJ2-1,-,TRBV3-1,CASSPGALAGVLDNEQFF,TGTGCCAGCAGCCCGGGGGCACTAGCGGGTGTGTTGGACAATGAGCAGTTCTTC